This T cell receptor beta chain comes out of a study of cytomegalovirus exposure and HLA in healthy donors. Both 60 Vbeta primers and 13 Jbeta primers went into the PCR. The repertoire was sequenced with immunoSEQ multiplex PCR; TCRdb's copy has only in-frame clones and lacks some. The sample has 150,000 to 200,000 clones; approximately 84% are singletons. From germline, CDR1 is SNHLY and CDR2 FYNNEI. Trimming shortened V by 6 bases and J by 0 bases, and 15 bases separated the two germline ends. This CDR3 has 16 residues. Findings and limits, study-wide: Roughly uniform depth of sequencing across donors was assumed in presence/absence analyses.

About this clone: Antigen: not known.

Sequenced: PBMCs. V usage is TRBV2 and J usage is TRBJ2-1; D perhaps matches TRBD1 (6 bases). The TCR sequence derives from a boy aged 5 to 17 in good health and CMV-seronegative. In DNA form, the CDR3 reads TGTGCCAGCAGCCCCTCGACAGGACCCTCCTACAATGAGCAGTTCTTC. It is translated as CASSPSTGPSYNEQFF.